Below, 8 T cell receptor beta chains from the same sample are listed, as sequenced in a study of T cells in Graves' hyperthyroidism and ophthalmopathy. What was amplified from RNA transcripts were TCR beta CDR3 regions. Using the HTBI primer set, a first-round RT-PCR was run on the TCR CDR3. One entry per CDR3 protein, called by TCRdb with MiXCR from the multiplex PCR reads. This sample has some 650,000 distinct CDR3 sequences, with approximately 15% found just once. The source material was blood. These receptors came from a woman aged 35 to 49 with Graves' ophthalmopathy.

This clonotype was counted at least ten times. The chain combines TRBV6-1 with TRBJ2-7; D is unclear. Per the germline V gene, CDR1 is MNHNS and CDR2 is SASEGT. The length of the CDR3 is 12 residues. Trimming took 11 bases from V and 3 from J, leaving 14 bases between them. The CDR3 protein is CAVKPRFYEQYF. The CDR3 bases are TGTGCCGTTAAACCCCGTTTCTACGAGCAGTACTTC.

This clonotype was detected many times. In DNA, the CDR3 is TGTGCCAGCAGTCCAGACGAGACACAGCCCCAGCATTTT. It is translated as CASSPDETQPQHF. The J gene is TRBJ1-5, the V gene TRBV6-1, with no clear D. V was cut by 5 bases and J by 7 bases, with 12 bases left in between. CDR3 size: 13 residues. Germline CDR1 MNHNS, CDR2 SASEGT.

The rearrangement joins TRBV3-1 to TRBJ1-2; D unclear. This CDR3 contains 14 residues. The V and J ends lost 0 bases and 4 bases respectively, with 9 bases between them. Germline V gives CDR1 LGHDT, CDR2 YNNKEL (reference sequence). CDR3 loop: CASSQDTLGYGYTF. The CDR3 DNA sequence: TGTGCCAGCAGCCAAGACACCCTCGGCTATGGCTACACCTTC.

CDR3 sequence (DNA): TGTGCCAGCATCGGGGGGTTGGATACGCAGTATTTT. Amino acid sequence: CASIGGLDTQYF. The chain combines TRBV7-9 with TRBJ2-3, with 7 nucleotides matching TRBD2. CDR1 is SEHNR, CDR2 FQNEAQ, per germline (reference sequence). This CDR3 contains 12 residues. Unmatched junction bases numbered 4, after V lost 7 bases and J lost 6 bases.

The chain couples TRBV6-1 to TRBJ1-2; tentatively, D is TRBD1 (5 bases). The CDR3 sequence is 13 residues long. The V end was cut by 6 bases, the J end by 7 bases, with 15 bases between. Per germline, CDR1 MNHNS and CDR2 SASEGT. DNA for the CDR3: TGTGCCAGCAGAGATGCTGGGGGGGGTGGCTACACCTTC. Amino acid sequence: CASRDAGGGGYTF.

This clonotype was found many times. This chain connects TRBV12-3 or TRBV12-4 to TRBJ1-5, with unresolved D. CDR3 size: 17 residues. Trimming pared 3 bases from V and 0 bases from J, leaving 15 bases between. This CDR3 is CASSFALGEYSNQPQHF. CDR3 DNA: TGTGCCAGCAGTTTTGCTCTTGGGGAATATAGCAATCAGCCCCAGCATTTT.

The V call is TRBV20-1, the J call TRBJ2-7; no definite D call. V was cut by 0 bases and J by 5 bases, with 14 bases left in between. Germline V gene data show CDR1 as DFQATT and CDR2 as SNEGSKA (reference sequence). This CDR3 region has 14 residues. In DNA, the CDR3 is TGCAGTGCTAGAGATGGGCCCCCGCAGAACGAGCAGTACTTC. Translating gives CSARDGPPQNEQYF.

This chain connects TRBV29-1 to TRBJ2-3, with 8 bases fitting TRBD1. J lost 0 bases, V lost 6 bases, and 5 bases had no gene match. This CDR3 has 14 residues. Per the germline V gene, CDR1 is SQVTM and CDR2 is ANQGSEA. In DNA, the CDR3 is TGCAGCGTGAGGACAGGGACTAGCACAGATACGCAGTATTTT. It specifies CSVRTGTSTDTQYF.